These 9 T cell receptor beta chains were all obtained from the same sample, sequenced in a study of CXCR3-negative and CXCR3-positive naive CD8 T cells. Study-wide points: CXCR3-positive naive cells had TRB CDR3s that were more hydrophobic than CXCR3-negative naive cells had.

Their antigens remain unidentified. The authors prepared UMI-labeled TRB cDNA libraries by 5' RACE. TCRdb reprocessed the 5' RACE reads, with one entry per CDR3 protein and no DNA. This sample's table has around 110,000 distinct CDR3 sequences. What was sequenced was naive CXCR3+ CD8+ T cells from blood. Specified subset: CD45RO-CCR7+CD27+CD95- naive CD8+ T cells expressing CXCR3 (TNR3+). The receptors were gathered from a human donor in good health. Some clones in this sample may be carry-over from other donors' samples.

V and J are TRBV4-1 and TRBJ2-1; TCRdb selects TRBD2, and the lack of DNA leaves this call unchecked. The CDR3 has 15 amino acids. Per germline, CDR1 MGHRA and CDR2 YSYEKL. The CDR3 spells CASSQEARGPNEQFF.

The J gene is TRBJ2-7, the V gene TRBV5-1; the D call from TCRdb, TRBD2, cannot be confirmed without DNA. CDR1 SGHRS and CDR2 YFSETQ come from the germline V gene. The CDR3 spans 15 residues. Here the CDR3 reads CASSLGLAGSYEQYF.

The rearrangement joins TRBV6-4 to TRBJ2-2. The CDR3 has 16 residues. The germline V gene has CDR1 MRHNA and CDR2 SNTAGT. The CDR3: CASSDDVGTPTGELFF.

The chain links TRBV29-1 to TRBJ2-7. Germline V gene data show CDR1 as SQVTM and CDR2 as ANQGSEA. The CDR3 sequence is 12 residues long. This chain's CDR3 is CSVDTGTYEQYF.

The CDR3 here is CASSPYPAPDTQYF. The rearrangement links TRBV7-3 to TRBJ2-3; TCRdb's D call of TRBD1 is untestable without DNA. The CDR3 has 14 amino acids. CDR1 is SGHTA and CDR2 is FQGTGA in the germline V gene.

This sequence joins TRBV12-3 or TRBV12-4 and TRBJ1-3. There are 13 residues in the CDR3. CDR3 loop: CATREDSGNTIYF.

V is TRBV7-9 and J is TRBJ2-7; as DNA is missing, the TRBD2 call by TCRdb cannot be tested. The CDR3 has 15 amino acids. Germline CDR1 reads SEHNR; CDR2 reads FQNEAQ (reference sequence). The CDR3 protein is CASSLRSGSSYELYF. Based on the CDR3 plus reference TRBV7-9 and TRBJ2-7, the full variable domain is DTGVSQNPRHKITKRGQNVTFRCDPISEHNRLYWYRQTLGQGPEFLTYFQNEAQLEKSRLLSDRFSAERPKGSFSTLEIQRTEQGDSAMYLCASSLRSGSSYELYFGPGTRLTVT.

The genes are TRBV27 and TRBJ1-1; there is no DNA to check the TCRdb D call of TRBD1. Per germline, CDR1 MNHEY and CDR2 SMNVEV (reference sequence). The CDR3 extends over 19 amino acids. The chain's CDR3 is CASSPEGTGWTYGNTEAFF.

This sequence joins TRBV6-5 and TRBJ1-2; TCRdb calls TRBD1, which cannot be checked without DNA. This CDR3 has 16 amino acids. CDR1 MNHEY and CDR2 SVGAGI come from the germline V gene. This CDR3 is CASSSLSTGEEYGYTF.